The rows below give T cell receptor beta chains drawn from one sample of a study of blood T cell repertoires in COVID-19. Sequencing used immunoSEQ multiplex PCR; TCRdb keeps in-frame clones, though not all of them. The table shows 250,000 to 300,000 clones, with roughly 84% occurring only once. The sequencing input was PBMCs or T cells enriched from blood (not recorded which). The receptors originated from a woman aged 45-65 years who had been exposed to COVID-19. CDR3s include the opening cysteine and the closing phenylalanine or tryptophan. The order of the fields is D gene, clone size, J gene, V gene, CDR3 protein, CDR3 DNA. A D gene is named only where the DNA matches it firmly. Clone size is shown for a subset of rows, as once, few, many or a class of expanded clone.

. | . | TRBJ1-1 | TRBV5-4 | CASSLKLTAEAFF | TGTGCCAGCAGCTTGAAGTTGACAGCTGAAGCTTTCTTT
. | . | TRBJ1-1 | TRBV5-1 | CASSLQPRITEAFF | TGCGCCAGCAGCTTGCAACCTAGGATAACTGAAGCTTTCTTT
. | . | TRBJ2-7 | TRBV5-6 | CASSLGSGGLYEQYF | TGTGCCAGCAGCTTGGGTTCAGGGGGACTTTACGAGCAGTACTTC
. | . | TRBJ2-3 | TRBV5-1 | CASSLAGGLTSTDTQYF | TGCGCCAGCAGCTTGGCCGGGGGTTTGACTAGCACAGATACGCAGTATTTT
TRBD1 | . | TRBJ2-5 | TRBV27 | CASSFRGQGARETQYF | TGTGCCAGCAGTTTTAGAGGACAGGGGGCGAGGGAGACCCAGTACTTC
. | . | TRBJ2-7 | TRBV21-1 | CASSIRQGAYEQYF | TGTGCCAGCAGCATTCGACAGGGAGCGTACGAGCAGTACTTC
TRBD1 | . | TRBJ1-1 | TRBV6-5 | CASRFGQGLNTEAFF | TGTGCCAGCAGATTCGGACAGGGCCTAAACACTGAAGCTTTCTTT
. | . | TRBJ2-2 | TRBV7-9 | CASSLAPGTGELFF | TGTGCCAGCAGCTTAGCACCGGGTACCGGGGAGCTGTTTTTT
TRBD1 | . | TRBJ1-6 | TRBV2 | CASKGQGAHSPLHF | TGTGCCAGCAAGGGACAGGGGGCACATTCACCCCTCCACTTT
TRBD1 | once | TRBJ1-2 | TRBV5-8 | CASSFGRQGNYGYTF | TGTGCCAGCAGCTTCGGCAGACAGGGTAACTATGGCTACACCTTC
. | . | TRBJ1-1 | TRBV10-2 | CASSEQENTEAFF | TGCGCCAGCAGCGAACAGGAGAACACTGAAGCTTTCTTT
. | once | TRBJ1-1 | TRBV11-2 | CASSPEGHDAFF | TGTGCCAGCAGCCCGGAGGGGCATGACGCTTTCTTT
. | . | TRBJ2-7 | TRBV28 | CASSDTYEQYF | TGTGCCAGCTCGGACACCTACGAGCAGTACTTC
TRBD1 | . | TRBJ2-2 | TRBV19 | CASTVDRDNTGELFF | TGTGCCAGTACCGTGGACAGGGACAACACCGGGGAGCTGTTTTTT
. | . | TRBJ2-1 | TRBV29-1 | CSVSSRLQGNEQFF | TGCAGCGTTTCCTCGAGACTACAGGGTAATGAGCAGTTCTTC
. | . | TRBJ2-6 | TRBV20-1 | CSASKGPGANVLTF | TGCAGTGCTAGTAAGGGGCCTGGGGCCAACGTCCTGACTTTC
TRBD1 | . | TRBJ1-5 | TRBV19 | CASSMGPGQGARGNQPQHF | TGTGCCAGTAGTATGGGGCCGGGACAGGGGGCTCGGGGCAATCAGCCCCAGCATTTT
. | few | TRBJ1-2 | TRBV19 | CASSSGGGYGYTF | TGTGCCAGTAGTAGCGGAGGCGGCTATGGCTACACCTTC
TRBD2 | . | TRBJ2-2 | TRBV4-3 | CASSPRLAGYEGDTGELFF | TGCGCCAGCAGCCCCCGACTAGCGGGGTATGAGGGGGACACCGGGGAGCTGTTTTTT
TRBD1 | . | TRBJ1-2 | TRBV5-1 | CASSPGDSYGYTF | TGCGCCAGCAGCCCCGGGGACAGCTATGGCTACACCTTC
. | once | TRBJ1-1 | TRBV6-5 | CASSLSRNTEAFF | TGTGCCAGCAGCCTTAGCCGGAACACTGAAGCTTTCTTT
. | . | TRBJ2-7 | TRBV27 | CASSLSHDRRYEQYF | TGTGCCAGCAGTTTATCTCACGACAGGAGGTACGAGCAGTACTTC
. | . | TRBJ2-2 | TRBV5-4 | CASAQENGELFF | TGTGCCAGCGCACAGGAGAACGGGGAGCTGTTTTTT
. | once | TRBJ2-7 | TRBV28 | CASSSPGAGPREQYF | TGTGCCAGCAGTTCCCCCGGAGCAGGGCCGCGGGAGCAGTACTTC
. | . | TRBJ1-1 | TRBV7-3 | CASSLEVGGRAFF | TGTGCCAGCAGCTTAGAGGTGGGAGGTCGGGCTTTCTTT
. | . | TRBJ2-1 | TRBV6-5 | CASSYAERNEQFF | TGTGCCAGCAGTTACGCGGAAAGGAATGAGCAGTTCTTC
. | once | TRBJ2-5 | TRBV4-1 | CASSQTSQETQYF | TGCGCCAGCAGCCAGACTAGTCAAGAGACCCAGTACTTC
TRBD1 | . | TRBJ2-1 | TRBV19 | CASSGTGSSREFF | TGTGCCAGTAGTGGGACAGGGTCAAGTAGGGAGTTCTTC
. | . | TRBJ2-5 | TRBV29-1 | CSVEDQWRAEKEGGETQYF | TGCAGCGTTGAAGATCAGTGGCGAGCCGAAAAGGAGGGTGGGGAGACCCAGTACTTC
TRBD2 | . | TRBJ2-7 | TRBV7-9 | CASRIEAGPSSYEQYF | TGTGCCAGCAGAATCGAAGCGGGACCGAGCTCCTACGAGCAGTACTTC
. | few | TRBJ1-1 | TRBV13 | CASSSRSVRGAFF | TGTGCCAGCAGCTCTAGGAGCGTCCGTGGAGCTTTCTTT
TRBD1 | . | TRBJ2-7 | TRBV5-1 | CASSPAGTGLYEQYF | TGCGCCAGCAGCCCGGCCGGGACAGGTCTCTACGAGCAGTACTTC
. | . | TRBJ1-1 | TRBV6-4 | CASSEQGGTEAFF | TGTGCCAGCAGTGAACAGGGTGGCACTGAAGCTTTCTTT
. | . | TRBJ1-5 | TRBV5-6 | CASSLRWQGNQPQHF | TGTGCCAGCAGCTTGAGATGGCAGGGAAATCAGCCCCAGCATTTT
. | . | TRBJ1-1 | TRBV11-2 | CASSPGAMNTEAFF | TGTGCCAGCAGCCCAGGGGCAATGAACACTGAAGCTTTCTTT
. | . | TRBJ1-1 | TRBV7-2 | CASSFSPGWDTEAFF | TGTGCCAGCAGCTTTAGCCCAGGGTGGGACACTGAAGCTTTCTTT
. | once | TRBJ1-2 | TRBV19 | CASTNPWQGHGYTF | TGTGCCAGTACTAATCCGTGGCAGGGGCACGGCTACACCTTC